These T cell receptor beta chains were read from a single sample in a study of cytomegalovirus exposure and HLA in healthy donors. This table comes from immunoSEQ multiplex PCR, and its TCRdb copy is limited to in-frame clones, with some not included. The table has about 300,000 clones, more than 80% seen once; the top ten hold approximately 4.3%. Sequenced input: PBMCs. The receptors were sampled from a man aged 40-50 years in good health and CMV-seropositive. Each CDR3 is given with its conserved first and last residue. A D gene is named only where the DNA matches it firmly.

cdr3_nt	cdr3_aa	j_call	v_call	d_call
TGTGCCAGCAGCGGACTCAACACCGGGGAGCTGTTTTTT	CASSGLNTGELFF	TRBJ2-2	TRBV6-6	.
TGTGCCAGTAGTTCAACAGGGACGAGGCAGCCCCAGCATTTT	CASSSTGTRQPQHF	TRBJ1-5	TRBV19	.
TGTTCCAGCAGCTTCACCCAGGGACTTATTGGTCGGGCAGATACGCAGTATTTT	CSSSFTQGLIGRADTQYF	TRBJ2-3	TRBV7-9	.
TGTGCCAGCAGTTCCGGGGGGGAGAACAAGCCCCAGCATTTT	CASSSGGENKPQHF	TRBJ1-5	TRBV28	.
TGTGCCAGCAGTGAAGGGCGGGGCATGAACACTGAAGCTTTCTTT	CASSEGRGMNTEAFF	TRBJ1-1	TRBV2	.
TGTGCCAGCAGCTTAGTCGGCCAAGAGACCCAGTACTTC	CASSLVGQETQYF	TRBJ2-5	TRBV7-9	.
TGTGCCAGCAGTTCTTACTCTGGGGCCAACGTCCTGACTTTC	CASSSYSGANVLTF	TRBJ2-6	TRBV27	.
TGCAGCGTCTCCGGGACAGGGAACTACGAGCAGTACTTC	CSVSGTGNYEQYF	TRBJ2-7	TRBV29-1	TRBD1
TGTGCCAGCAGCTTAGTGGGACTAGTCACAGATACGCAGTATTTT	CASSLVGLVTDTQYF	TRBJ2-3	TRBV11-2	TRBD2
TGTTCCAGCAGCTTCTCCGGAGGGAGGCCCCAGCATTTT	CSSSFSGGRPQHF	TRBJ1-5	TRBV7-9	.
TGCGCCAGCAGCCAAGAGTCAGGGGGATTCACAGATACGCAGTATTTT	CASSQESGGFTDTQYF	TRBJ2-3	TRBV4-1	TRBD1
TGTGCCAGTACCCCGACGGGACAGGGAGTATTCAATGAGCAGTTCTTC	CASTPTGQGVFNEQFF	TRBJ2-1	TRBV19	TRBD1
TGCGCCAGCAGCTTGAAGGGGGTGGGTTCAGAGACCCAGTACTTC	CASSLKGVGSETQYF	TRBJ2-5	TRBV5-1	.
TGTGCCAGCAGCCGACAGGGTATGGAGACCCAGTACTTC	CASSRQGMETQYF	TRBJ2-5	TRBV7-2	TRBD1